What follows describes a single T cell receptor (beta chain). With 3 bases removed from V and 9 bases from J, the gap between germline ends came to 12 bases. Germline V gene lookup returns CDR1 MGHDK and CDR2 SYGVNS. The CDR3 loop spans 12 amino acids. Clones were read by immunoSEQ multiplex PCR, and TCRdb kept only the in-frame ones, dropping some. The sample holds approximately 2.5 million clones, over 85% seen once. This entry belongs to a study of shared clonotypes between healthy human individuals. The receptor comes from a man younger than 35 in good health. The sequenced sample consisted of naive CD4+ T cells sorted from blood. Regarding subset: CD45RA+ positively selected. The chain recombines TRBV25-1 with TRBJ2-7; no clear D gene. CDR3 DNA sequence: TGTGCCAGCAGTGATCCGGTAAAAGGGCAGTACTTC. Its translation: CASSDPVKGQYF.